These 26 T cell receptor beta chains were sequenced from one sample in a study of siplizumab effects on memory and regulatory T cells (dated by TCRdb to the late 2010s). Libraries were constructed by the immunoSEQ multiplex PCR assay. Held by TCRdb, this immuneACCESS table contains in-frame sequences only and omits some clones. Under half of the omission traces to an unresolved V gene where checked; the cause of the rest is unknown. The sample contains about 110,000 clones, about 92% of them found a single time. The ten largest clones add up to more than 0.3% of the sample. The source material was CD4+ T cells sorted from blood. All receptors come from a human donor in good health.

The rearrangement links TRBV7-9 to TRBJ2-1; D call uncertain. CDR3 length equals 14 residues. V was cut by 4 bases and J by 5 bases, with 12 bases left in between. Germline lookup yields CDR1 SEHNR and CDR2 FQNEAQ (reference sequence). The CDR3 bases are TGTGCCAGCAGCTCCCCCGGACCCGACAATGAGCAGTTCTTC. It codes for CASSSPGPDNEQFF.

V and J are TRBV4-2 and TRBJ1-1, with 10 bases that match TRBD1. CDR3 length: 13 residues. V trimming: 4 bases; J trimming: 4 bases; junction bases outside the gene matches: 0. Germline V gene lookup returns CDR1 LGHNA and CDR2 YNFKEQ. CDR3 loop: CASSRTGGTEAFF. For the CDR3, the DNA is TGTGCCAGCAGCCGGACAGGGGGCACTGAAGCTTTCTTT.

The chain couples TRBV6-5 to TRBJ1-6, with 7 bases aligning to TRBD1. Germline V CDR1 and CDR2: MNHEY, SVGAGI. Unmatched junction bases numbered 5, after V lost 1 base and J lost 5 bases. CDR3 length: 16 amino acids. The CDR3 spells CASSYFQTGNNSPLHF. The DNA of the CDR3 is TGTGCCAGCAGTTACTTTCAGACAGGGAATAATTCACCCCTCCACTTT.

This chain joins TRBV10-3 and TRBJ1-2; 7 bases agree with TRBD1. CDR3 size: 16 residues. Trimming cost V 8 bases and J 6 bases; bases outside gene matches: 18. Germline CDR1 reads ENHRY; CDR2 reads SYGVKD. The CDR3 reads CAIALGQNPLMNGYTF. The CDR3 bases are TGTGCCATCGCACTGGGACAGAATCCCTTGATGAATGGCTACACCTTC.

The V call is TRBV7-9, the J call TRBJ2-7, with a tentative D call TRBD2 (5 bases). This CDR3 has 15 residues. From germline, CDR1 is SEHNR and CDR2 FQNEAQ (reference sequence). Trimming removed 3 bases at V and 0 bases at J, with 12 bases between. Here the CDR3 DNA reads TGTGCCAGCAGCTTCTTCAAGCGGAGCTCCTACGAGCAGTACTTC. It codes for CASSFFKRSSYEQYF. Variable domain in full (rest from reference TRBV7-9 and TRBJ2-7): DTGVSQNPRHKITKRGQNVTFRCDPISEHNRLYWYRQTLGQGPEFLTYFQNEAQLEKSRLLSDRFSAERPKGSFSTLEIQRTEQGDSAMYLCASSFFKRSSYEQYFGPGTRLTVT.

The J gene is TRBJ2-2, the V gene TRBV6-5, with D perhaps matching TRBD2 (5 bases). Germline assignment: CDR1 MNHEY and CDR2 SVGAGI. V dropped 10 bases and J dropped 5 bases, with 14 bases sitting between them. The CDR3 is 13 amino acids. The CDR3 loop reads CAILDGKTGELFF. In DNA form, the CDR3 reads TGTGCCATACTGGACGGGAAAACCGGGGAGCTGTTTTTT.

The chain has TRBV27 and TRBJ2-3; TRBD1 is a possible D gene (5 bases). The CDR3 consists of 16 residues. V lost 5 bases to trimming and J lost 1 base, with 16 bases between them. Germline CDR1 reads MNHEY; CDR2 reads SMNVEV (reference sequence). The CDR3 sequence is CASSRIRRGGTDTQYF. CDR3 nucleotides: TGTGCCAGCAGTAGAATCCGTAGGGGCGGCACAGATACGCAGTATTTT.

The genes are TRBV19 and TRBJ1-1; D perhaps matches TRBD1 (5 bases). The germline V gene has CDR1 LNHDA and CDR2 SQIVND (reference sequence). The CDR3 sequence is 15 residues long. V dropped 5 bases and J dropped 2 bases, with 15 bases sitting between them. DNA of the CDR3: TGTGCCAGTAGTTCGGCTAGGGGATTAAACACTGAAGCTTTCTTT. This codes for CASSSARGLNTEAFF.

This chain uses TRBV7-2 with TRBJ2-7; no firm D call. V was shortened by 1 base and J by 0 bases, with 7 bases between the two germline ends. The V gene's germline CDR1 is SGHTA and CDR2 FQGNSA. The CDR3 is 14 amino acids. The CDR3: CASSLEVASYEQYF. The DNA for the CDR3 is TGTGCCAGCAGCTTAGAGGTCGCCTCCTACGAGCAGTACTTC.

The chain joins TRBV9 to TRBJ1-1; D may be TRBD1 (5 bases). V shed 3 bases and J shed 4 bases, with 13 bases lying between them. The CDR3 loop spans 14 amino acids. Per germline, CDR1 SGDLS and CDR2 YYNGEE. The CDR3 spells CASSAGLASTEAFF. The CDR3 nucleotides are TGTGCCAGCAGCGCAGGGTTGGCGAGCACTGAAGCTTTCTTT.

The chain is built from TRBV10-3 and TRBJ1-3; weak D call: TRBD1 (5 bases). There are 15 residues in the CDR3. Trimming shortened V by 3 bases and J by 2 bases, and 11 bases separated the two germline ends. In germline, CDR1 is ENHRY, CDR2 SYGVKD. This CDR3 reads CAISDAGTTGNTIYF. The CDR3 DNA is TGTGCCATCAGTGATGCCGGGACGACTGGAAACACCATATATTTT.

V usage is TRBV9 and J usage is TRBJ2-5; 7 nucleotides align to TRBD1. The germline CDR1 and CDR2 sequences are SGDLS and YYNGEE. This CDR3 is built from 13 residues. V lost 3 bases to trimming and J lost 4 bases; unmatched junction nucleotides: 3. CDR3 bases: TGTGCCAGCAGCGCCCGACAGGGAGAGACCCAGTACTTC. Amino acids: CASSARQGETQYF.

This chain joins TRBV6-5 and TRBJ1-1; D perhaps matches TRBD1 (5 bases). CDR1 is MNHEY, CDR2 SVGAGI, per germline. V was pared by 5 bases and J by 1 base, with 11 bases between. This CDR3 contains 14 residues. CDR3 amino acids: CASSPPGRNTEAFF. The DNA of the CDR3 is TGTGCCAGCAGTCCGCCAGGGCGGAACACTGAAGCTTTCTTT.

The chain is built from TRBV9 and TRBJ2-7; 8 bases match TRBD2. This CDR3 comprises 15 residues. CDR1 is SGDLS, CDR2 YYNGEE, per germline. Trimming at V came to 0 bases and at J to 3 bases, leaving 5 bases not matched to a gene. The DNA for the CDR3 is TGTGCCAGCAGCGTAGGGGCGGGGGGTTTCTACGAGCAGTACTTC. Translation: CASSVGAGGFYEQYF.

The chain uses TRBV14 and TRBJ1-6; 9 nucleotides line up with TRBD1. V was pared by 4 bases and J by 2 bases, with 6 bases of the junction left unmatched. The CDR3 is 17 residues long. CDR1 and CDR2 (germline): SGHDN, FVKESK. The DNA for the CDR3 is TGTGCCAGCAGCCCGGACAGGGGACGGACCTATAATTCACCCCTCCACTTT. This encodes CASSPDRGRTYNSPLHF.

In its sample, this clone was seen once. V gene TRBV7-2 combines with J gene TRBJ2-2; no reliable D call. V was pared by 1 base and J by 3 bases, with 6 bases between. The CDR3 is 14 amino acids. Germline CDR1 and CDR2: SGHTA and FQGNSA. The CDR3 reads CASSLGSDTGELFF. For the CDR3, the DNA is TGTGCCAGCAGCTTAGGGTCGGACACCGGGGAGCTGTTTTTT. Variable domain in full (rest from reference TRBV7-2 and TRBJ2-2): GAGVSQSPSNKVTEKGKDVELRCDPISGHTALYWYRQSLGQGLEFLIYFQGNSAPDKSGLPSDRFSAERTGGSVSTLTIQRTQQEDSAVYLCASSLGSDTGELFFGEGSRLTVL.

This chain connects TRBV5-1 to TRBJ2-7; TRBD1 matches at 7 bases. The ends lost 0 bases at V and 1 base at J; junction bases unmatched: 4. The CDR3 loop spans 15 amino acids. Germline CDR1 reads SGHRS; CDR2 reads YFSETQ. The CDR3 DNA is TGCGCCAGCAGCTTGGTGAGGGGGCTTTCCTACGAGCAGTACTTC. Translating it yields CASSLVRGLSYEQYF.

The chain joins TRBV12-5 to TRBJ2-7; 10 nucleotides agree with TRBD1. J gave up 5 bases and V 5 bases, and 9 bases lay outside the gene matches. This CDR3 region has 15 residues. Per the germline V gene, CDR1 is LGHNT and CDR2 is FRNRAP. The CDR3 region has the DNA TGTGCTAGTGGTCAAAGGGACAGGGGTATCAACGAGCAGTACTTC. Translation gives CASGQRDRGINEQYF. The whole variable domain, filled in from reference TRBV12-5 and TRBJ2-7, reads DARVTQTPRHKVTEMGQEVTMRCQPILGHNTVFWYRQTMMQGLELLAYFRNRAPLDDSGMPKDRFSAEMPDATLATLKIQPSEPRDSAVYFCASGQRDRGINEQYFGPGTRLTVT.

A note on this clone: The junction departs from the called germline gene at one end, perhaps through a read error. This sequence joins TRBV11-3 and TRBJ2-7; 10 nucleotides align to TRBD1. The CDR3 is 12 amino acids. Germline CDR1 and CDR2: SGHNT and YENEEA. CDR3 protein: CASSLDGTGVSF. As DNA, the CDR3 is TGTGCCAGCAGCTTAGATGGGACAGGGGTCTCGTTC.

This CDR3 reads CASSPSDTGELFF. In DNA form, the CDR3 reads TGTGCCAGCAGCCCCTCGGACACCGGGGAGCTGTTTTTT. This chain links TRBV14 with TRBJ2-2; no clear D gene. V was shortened by 4 bases and J by 3 bases, with 6 bases between the two germline ends. Per germline, CDR1 SGHDN and CDR2 FVKESK. This CDR3 is built from 13 residues.

The V and J genes are TRBV11-1 and TRBJ2-2; possible D gene TRBD1, 6 bases. CDR3 length equals 15 residues. Trimming took off 6 bases at V and 5 bases at J, with 16 bases between the two ends. CDR1 and CDR2 (germline): SGHAT, FQDESV (reference sequence). The chain's CDR3 is CASSSLRGKTGELFF. The CDR3 DNA reads TGTGCCAGCAGTTCCCTTAGGGGGAAAACCGGGGAGCTGTTTTTT.

The chain links TRBV18 to TRBJ1-1, with 10 nucleotides matching TRBD1. The CDR3 loop spans 13 amino acids. The V segment lost 1 base and the J segment 12 bases; nucleotides outside the gene matches: 5. Germline CDR1 and CDR2: KGHSH and LQKENI. The CDR3, as DNA: TGTGCCAGCTCACCACGAGGACAGGGGGAGCCTTTCTTT. The encoded protein is CASSPRGQGEPFF. Looking up the rest from reference TRBV18 and TRBJ1-1 gives the full variable domain: NAGVMQNPRHLVRRRGQEARLRCSPMKGHSHVYWYRQLPEEGLKFMVYLQKENIIDESGMPKERFSAEFPKEGPSILRIQQVVRGDSAAYFCASSPRGQGEPFFGQGTRLTVV.

This chain uses TRBV27 with TRBJ2-4, with a possible D match to TRBD1 (7 bases). The CDR3 sequence is 16 residues long. The germline CDR1 and CDR2 sequences are MNHEY and SMNVEV (reference sequence). Trimming left V 5 bases short and J 7 bases short, with 21 bases between. CDR3: CASSPQGGAAGNIQYF. For the CDR3, the DNA is TGTGCCAGCAGTCCCCAGGGGGGAGCGGCCGGGAACATTCAGTACTTC.

This sequence joins TRBV11-2 and TRBJ2-7; D possibly matches TRBD1 or TRBD2 (5 bases each). This CDR3 has 15 amino acids. The germline CDR1 and CDR2 sequences are SGHAT and FQNNGV. Between the trimmed V and J ends, which lost 2 bases and 2 bases, there was a span of 13 bases. CDR3 amino acids: CASSLLVGTAYEQYF. The CDR3 nucleotides read TGTGCCAGCAGCTTATTGGTGGGGACGGCCTACGAGCAGTACTTC.

The rearrangement links TRBV6-5 to TRBJ1-6, with D unresolved. CDR3 length: 11 amino acids. Germline values: CDR1 MNHEY, CDR2 SVGAGI. V lost 6 bases to trimming and J lost 5 bases, with 2 bases between them. The CDR3 loop reads CASSNNSPLHF. CDR3 in DNA: TGTGCCAGCAGCAATAATTCACCCCTCCACTTT.

V usage is TRBV30 and J usage is TRBJ1-1, with a weak D call TRBD1 (5 bases). The germline V gene encodes CDR1 GTSNPN and CDR2 SVGIG (reference sequence). V lost 6 bases and J 1 base, leaving 9 bases between the germline ends. This CDR3 region has 12 residues. CDR3 loop: CACVRGNTEAFF. Written as DNA, the CDR3 is TGTGCCTGCGTTAGGGGGAACACTGAAGCTTTCTTT.